The sequence of this T cell receptor beta chain was determined in a study of blood T cell repertoires in COVID-19. In the study overall: The samples span acute and convalescent COVID-19 from the United States, Italy and Spain. Sources were T cells, B-cell-depleted T cells, or PBMCs; the material itself was cDNA or gDNA.

CDR1 is KGHSH and CDR2 is LQKENI in the germline V gene. Trimming at V came to 1 base and at J to 8 bases, leaving 12 bases not matched to a gene. The CDR3 loop spans 18 amino acids. Original handling: Amplification with reference gene primers provided the estimates of nucleated cell counts. Clones were read by immunoSEQ multiplex PCR, and TCRdb kept only the in-frame ones, dropping some. The V and J calls and the clone size are those of that table, but D and trimming were determined from the DNA. The sample shows roughly 100,000 clones, around 87% of them seen only once. This chain links TRBV18 with TRBJ2-1, with 12 bases that match TRBD2. The receptor was derived from a middle-aged man with active or convalescent COVID-19. The material sequenced was peripheral blood. The CDR3 DNA follows: TGTGCCAGCTCACCACGGGGACCTAGCGGGGGGGCCCTTGATGAGCAGTTCTTC. Translation gives CASSPRGPSGGALDEQFF.